A selection of T cell receptor beta chains follows, all from one sample in a study of T cell responses to AZD1222 COVID-19 vaccine. Profiled with immunoSEQ multiplex PCR; TCRdb holds only in-frame clones, not every one. The table has more than 70,000 clones, about 90% seen once. This material consisted of peripheral blood, taken 28 days after the second AZD1222 dose. These receptors all stem from an adult who received the AZD1222 COVID-19 vaccine. Each CDR3 is given with its conserved first and last residue. The D gene is left open where the match is weak. Size tells how often a clone was seen (once, few, many) or the class of an expanded clone, and some rows leave it out.

len	abundance	d_gene	j_gene	v_gene	CDR3aa	CDR3nt
16	NA	NA	TRBJ2-1	TRBV18	CASSPPGGGGYNEQFF	TGTGCCAGCTCACCACCGGGTGGGGGTGGGTACAATGAGCAGTTCTTC
14	NA	TRBD1	TRBJ1-4	TRBV7-2	CASSIEQGSEKLFF	TGTGCCAGCAGCATTGAACAGGGGAGTGAAAAACTGTTTTTT
13	NA	NA	TRBJ2-2	TRBV20-1	CSASDSFTGELFF	TGCAGTGCTAGTGACTCCTTCACCGGGGAGCTGTTTTTT
13	NA	NA	TRBJ1-1	TRBV12-3/TRBV12-4	CASTAEGNTEAFF	TGTGCCAGCACCGCGGAAGGGAACACTGAAGCTTTCTTT
15	NA	TRBD1	TRBJ1-2	TRBV18	CASSPREGQGFNYTF	TGTGCCAGCTCACCAAGGGAAGGACAGGGCTTCAACTACACCTTC
11	NA	NA	TRBJ1-2	TRBV10-2	CASREGYGYTF	TGCGCCAGTAGGGAGGGTTATGGCTACACCTTC
17	NA	NA	TRBJ2-1	TRBV10-2	CASSPVERSTSYNEQFF	TGCGCCAGCAGTCCCGTAGAGCGCAGTACTTCCTACAATGAGCAGTTCTTC
14	NA	NA	TRBJ2-5	TRBV30	CAWSVYRYQETQYF	TGTGCCTGGAGTGTATATAGGTACCAAGAGACCCAGTACTTC
15	few	NA	TRBJ2-7	TRBV6-2/TRBV6-3	CASSTLRGPSYEQYF	TGTGCCAGCAGTACGTTGCGGGGGCCCTCCTACGAGCAGTACTTC
15	NA	NA	TRBJ1-2	TRBV19	CASSTQGGGLHRYTF	TGTGCCAGTAGTACGCAAGGTGGGGGCCTACATCGCTACACCTTC
19	NA	TRBD1	TRBJ1-4	TRBV11-2	CASSLEPSYQGATNEKLFF	TGTGCCAGCAGCTTAGAGCCCAGCTACCAGGGGGCAACTAATGAAAAACTGTTTTTT
16	NA	NA	TRBJ1-5	TRBV10-2	CASSDGRGGSNQPQHF	TGCGCCAGCAGTGATGGCCGAGGAGGAAGCAATCAGCCCCAGCATTTT
14	NA	NA	TRBJ2-1	TRBV7-6	CASSLASPSYEQFF	TGTGCCAGCAGCTTAGCGAGCCCCAGCTATGAGCAGTTCTTC
15	NA	TRBD1	TRBJ1-2	TRBV6-5	CASSYLRDSLYGYTF	TGTGCCAGCAGTTACTTAAGGGACAGTTTATATGGCTACACCTTC
13	NA	NA	TRBJ2-7	TRBV18	CASSPPSDAEQYF	TGTGCCAGCTCACCACCAAGCGACGCAGAGCAGTACTTC
15	NA	NA	TRBJ2-1	TRBV19	CASSISQGSYNEQFF	TGTGCCAGTAGTATAAGCCAGGGGTCCTACAATGAGCAGTTCTTC
13	NA	TRBD2	TRBJ2-5	TRBV29-1	CSVEKAGMGVQYF	TGCAGCGTTGAAAAAGCGGGGATGGGGGTCCAGTACTTC
17	NA	TRBD2	TRBJ2-2	TRBV9	CASSVAHGTTNTGELFF	TGTGCCAGCAGCGTAGCTCATGGGACTACCAACACCGGGGAGCTGTTTTTT
17	NA	NA	TRBJ1-3	TRBV19	CASTIGRGASSGNTIYF	TGTGCCAGTACCATAGGGAGAGGCGCTTCCTCTGGAAACACCATATATTTT
13	NA	NA	TRBJ2-3	TRBV7-7	CASSDWQGDTQYF	TGTGCTAGCAGCGATTGGCAGGGAGATACGCAGTATTTT
15	NA	NA	TRBJ2-1	TRBV15	CATSPPRAGFNEQFF	TGTGCCACCAGCCCCCCCAGGGCCGGTTTCAATGAGCAGTTCTTC
12	few	NA	TRBJ1-5	TRBV19	CSISQGNQPQHF	TGTTCTATTTCACAGGGCAATCAGCCCCAGCATTTT
17	NA	TRBD1	TRBJ2-7	TRBV4-1	CASSQDFGQGSSYEQYF	TGCGCCAGCAGCCAGGACTTCGGACAGGGGTCTTCCTACGAGCAGTACTTC
14	NA	NA	TRBJ1-1	TRBV6-1	CASSMNPSGREAFF	TGTGCCAGCAGCATGAATCCGTCCGGGCGTGAAGCTTTCTTT
14	NA	TRBD1	TRBJ2-2	TRBV30	CAWTGTGDTGELFF	TGTGCCTGGACCGGGACAGGGGACACCGGGGAGCTGTTTTTT
16	NA	NA	TRBJ1-2	TRBV15	CATSRGPGTTNYGYTF	TGTGCCACCAGCAGAGGCCCCGGGACAACTAACTATGGCTACACCTTC
16	NA	NA	TRBJ2-2	TRBV5-5	CASSFSIVGVAGELFF	TGTGCCAGCAGCTTCTCAATCGTCGGGGTAGCCGGGGAGCTGTTTTTT
19	NA	TRBD2	TRBJ2-1	TRBV5-1	CASGLGHSGSLGSYNEQFF	TGCGCCAGCGGCCTAGGGCATAGCGGGAGTCTCGGGTCCTACAATGAGCAGTTCTTC
11	once	NA	TRBJ2-2	TRBV24-1	CATSDSGELFF	TGTGCCACCAGTGATTCAGGGGAGCTGTTTTTT
16	NA	NA	TRBJ2-7	TRBV18	CASSPPNHRGGHEQYF	TGTGCCAGCTCACCACCGAATCACAGGGGAGGCCACGAGCAGTACTTC
15	NA	TRBD2	TRBJ2-7	TRBV29-1	CSVEVAGAFSYEQYF	TGCAGCGTTGAAGTGGCGGGAGCGTTCTCCTACGAGCAGTACTTC
16	NA	NA	TRBJ2-3	TRBV7-3	CASSLRGTLSTDTQYF	TGTGCCAGCAGCTTAAGAGGGACACTCTCCACGGATACGCAGTATTTT
14	NA	NA	TRBJ1-1	TRBV7-3	CASSSSQFDTEAFF	TGTGCCAGCAGCTCCTCGCAGTTCGACACTGAAGCTTTCTTT
16	NA	TRBD1	TRBJ1-4	TRBV7-9	CASRRTAGTGGEKLFF	TGTGCCAGCAGGCGAACCGCCGGGACAGGGGGTGAAAAACTGTTTTTT
16	NA	TRBD2	TRBJ2-1	TRBV9	CASSVEGGSSYNEQFF	TGTGCCAGCAGCGTCGAGGGAGGGAGCTCCTACAATGAGCAGTTCTTC